These T cell receptor beta chains were read from a single sample in a study of response to subunit inactivated influenza vaccine. TCRdb ran MiXCR on the RT-PCR reads and lists one entry per CDR3 protein. The data contain roughly 790,000 distinct CDR3 sequences, approximately 21% of them singletons. The sample here was PBMCs from blood, taken around 5 days after vaccination. The receptors were sampled from a man in his fifties who received an inactivated influenza vaccine. CDR3s leave out the opening cysteine and the closing phenylalanine or tryptophan.

cdr3_aa,j_call,v_call
ASSRSLAGGHNEQF,TRBJ2-1,TRBV14
SARLSGSQNEQY,TRBJ2-7,TRBV20-1
ASSPGRYEQF,TRBJ2-1,TRBV2
ASSLAAGLIRSGANVLT,TRBJ2-6,TRBV12-3/TRBV12-4
ATSERTGAGQF,TRBJ2-1,TRBV24-1
ASSLPDSSEAF,TRBJ1-1,TRBV5-1
ASSLNPVGGYT,TRBJ1-2,TRBV28
ASSRAGGDYEQY,TRBJ2-7,TRBV3-1
AISESLGRMNEKLF,TRBJ1-4,TRBV10-3
ASSQTRTGYGYT,TRBJ1-2,TRBV3-1
ASKDGRTYNEQF,TRBJ2-1,TRBV28
ASSYTGNTEAF,TRBJ1-1,TRBV6-5
AISGDRGNTEAF,TRBJ1-1,TRBV10-3
ASSFYGTSYNEQF,TRBJ2-1,TRBV12-3/TRBV12-4
ASSLSWWAGANVLT,TRBJ2-6,TRBV7-9
ASSPRGADTQY,TRBJ2-3,TRBV6-1
ASSVAGGRFTEAF,TRBJ1-1,TRBV7-8
ASSPLGGAQETQY,TRBJ2-5,TRBV7-2
ASSPVSGRADTQY,TRBJ2-3,TRBV7-2
SARGLQGNTEAF,TRBJ1-1,TRBV20-1
ASSHKGTGGYEQY,TRBJ2-7,TRBV4-3
ASSRDRGTEAF,TRBJ1-1,TRBV6-1
ASSLSRNPYNEQF,TRBJ2-1,TRBV28
ASSGTPGLPSTDTQY,TRBJ2-3,TRBV6-1